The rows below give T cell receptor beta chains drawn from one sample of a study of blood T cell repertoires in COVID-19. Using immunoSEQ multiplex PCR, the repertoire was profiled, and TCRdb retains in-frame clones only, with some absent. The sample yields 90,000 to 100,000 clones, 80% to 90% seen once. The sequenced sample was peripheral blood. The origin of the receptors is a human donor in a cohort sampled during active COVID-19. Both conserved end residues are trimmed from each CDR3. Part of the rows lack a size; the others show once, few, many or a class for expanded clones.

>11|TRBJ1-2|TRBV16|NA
ASSPEGAGGYT
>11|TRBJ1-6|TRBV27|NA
ASSWGEGVPLH
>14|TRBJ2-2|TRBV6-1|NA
ASSDTSGRWTGELF
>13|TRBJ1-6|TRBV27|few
ASGIEADHNSPLH
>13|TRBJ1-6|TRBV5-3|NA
ASPPEGAGNSPLH
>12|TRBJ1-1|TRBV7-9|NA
ASSLGGGLPEAF
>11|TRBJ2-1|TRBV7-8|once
ASSLVQHNEQF
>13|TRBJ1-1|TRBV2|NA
ASSYDRVGIAEAF
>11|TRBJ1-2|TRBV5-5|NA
ASSPGQGKGYT
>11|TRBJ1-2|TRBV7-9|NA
ASSLRGNYGYT
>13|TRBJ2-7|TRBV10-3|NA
AISGGQGANYEQY
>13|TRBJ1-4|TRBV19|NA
ASSTSARGNEKLF
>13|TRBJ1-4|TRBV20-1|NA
SASDGTGGGEKLF
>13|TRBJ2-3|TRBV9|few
ASSVGSLSTDTQY
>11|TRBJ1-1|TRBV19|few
ASSNRGNTEAF
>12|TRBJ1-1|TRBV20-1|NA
SASVGGKNTEAF
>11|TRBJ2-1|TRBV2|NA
ASSQDTTNEQF
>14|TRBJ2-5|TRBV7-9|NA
ASSLVAGGPLETQY
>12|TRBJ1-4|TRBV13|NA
ASSLSGGNEKLF
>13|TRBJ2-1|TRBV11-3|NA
ASSLGGRDFSEQF
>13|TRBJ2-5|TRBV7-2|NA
ASSQSGGRRETQY
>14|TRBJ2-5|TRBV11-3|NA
ASSSPGQGVQETQY
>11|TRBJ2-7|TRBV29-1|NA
SVEVSSSYEQY
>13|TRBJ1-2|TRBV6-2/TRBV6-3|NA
ASSSGQTLVGGYT
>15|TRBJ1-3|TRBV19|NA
ASSATLGLTSGNTIY
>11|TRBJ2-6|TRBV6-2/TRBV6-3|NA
ASSLTGANVLT
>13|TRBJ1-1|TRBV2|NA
ASSEQGAPNTEAF
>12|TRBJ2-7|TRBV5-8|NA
ASSLGLAFDEQY
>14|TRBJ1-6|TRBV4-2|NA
ASSQMLGQDNSPLH
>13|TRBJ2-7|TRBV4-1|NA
ASSQSIGVGYEQY
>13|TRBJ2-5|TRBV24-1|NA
ATSDGTSGRGTQY
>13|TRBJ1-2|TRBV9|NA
ASSVGAGVNYGYT
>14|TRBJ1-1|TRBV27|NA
ASSFTPTGANTEAF
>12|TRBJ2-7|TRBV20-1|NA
SASSGVPFYEQY
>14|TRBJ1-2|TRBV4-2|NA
ASSQWSEELTYGYT
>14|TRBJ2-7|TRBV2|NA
ASSEPGTSSSYEQY
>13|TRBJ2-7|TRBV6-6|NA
ASSYSGGGAHEQY
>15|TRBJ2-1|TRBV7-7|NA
ASSSLQPGQGASEQF
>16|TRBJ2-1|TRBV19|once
ASSIRLAGVSSYNEQF
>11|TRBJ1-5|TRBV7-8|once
ASSAGPSQPQH
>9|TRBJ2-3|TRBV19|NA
ASTSGDTQY
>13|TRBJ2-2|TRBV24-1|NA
ATSDFGRDTGELF
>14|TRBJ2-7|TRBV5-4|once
ASSLGGGDRAYEQY
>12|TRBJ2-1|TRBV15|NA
ATSRVGSGSEQF
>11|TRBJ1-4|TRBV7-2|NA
ASSLEHNEKLF
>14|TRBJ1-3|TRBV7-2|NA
ASSLGAPLVGNTIY
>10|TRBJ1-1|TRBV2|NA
ASKPGQTEAF
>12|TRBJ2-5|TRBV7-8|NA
ASSPLGLGETQY
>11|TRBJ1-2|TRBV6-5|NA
ASRRDGHGGCT